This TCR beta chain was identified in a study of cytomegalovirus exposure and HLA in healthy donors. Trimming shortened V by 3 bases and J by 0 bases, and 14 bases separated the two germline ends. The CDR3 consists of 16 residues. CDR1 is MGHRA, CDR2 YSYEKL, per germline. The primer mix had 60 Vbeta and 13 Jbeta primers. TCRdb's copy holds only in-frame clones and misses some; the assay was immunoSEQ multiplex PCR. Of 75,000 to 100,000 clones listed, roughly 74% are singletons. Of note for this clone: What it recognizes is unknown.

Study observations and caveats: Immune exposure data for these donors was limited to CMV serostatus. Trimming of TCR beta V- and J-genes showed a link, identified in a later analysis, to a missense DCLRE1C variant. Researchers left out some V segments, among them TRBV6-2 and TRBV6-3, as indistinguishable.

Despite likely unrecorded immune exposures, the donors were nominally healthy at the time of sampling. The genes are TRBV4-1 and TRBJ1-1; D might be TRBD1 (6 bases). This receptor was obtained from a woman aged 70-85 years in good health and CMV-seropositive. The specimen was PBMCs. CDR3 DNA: TGCGCCAGCAGCCAGCCTTCCGGACAGATGAACACTGAAGCTTTCTTT. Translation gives CASSQPSGQMNTEAFF.